The source of this TCR beta chain is a study of T cells in Graves' hyperthyroidism and ophthalmopathy. Absent ophthalmopathy progression within 18 months defined stable Graves' hyperthyroidism. Using RNA transcripts as the source, TCR beta CDR3 regions were amplified. TCR CDR3 underwent first-round RT-PCR with the HTBI primer set. TCRdb itself ran the multiplex PCR reads through MiXCR, one entry per CDR3 protein. This table holds around 690,000 distinct CDR3 sequences, 15% to 20% found once. The material sequenced was blood. The source of this sequence is a middle-aged man with Graves' hyperthyroidism.

CDR3 nucleotide sequence: TGTGCCTGGACCAACGTGGGGGTGGGCTCCTACAATGAGCAGTTCTTC. It specifies CAWTNVGVGSYNEQFF. This chain joins TRBV30 and TRBJ2-1, with D tentatively TRBD1 or TRBD2 (5 bases each). This CDR3 comprises 16 residues. The V end was cut by 4 bases, the J end by 0 bases, with 16 bases between. The germline V gene encodes CDR1 GTSNPN and CDR2 SVGIG (reference sequence).